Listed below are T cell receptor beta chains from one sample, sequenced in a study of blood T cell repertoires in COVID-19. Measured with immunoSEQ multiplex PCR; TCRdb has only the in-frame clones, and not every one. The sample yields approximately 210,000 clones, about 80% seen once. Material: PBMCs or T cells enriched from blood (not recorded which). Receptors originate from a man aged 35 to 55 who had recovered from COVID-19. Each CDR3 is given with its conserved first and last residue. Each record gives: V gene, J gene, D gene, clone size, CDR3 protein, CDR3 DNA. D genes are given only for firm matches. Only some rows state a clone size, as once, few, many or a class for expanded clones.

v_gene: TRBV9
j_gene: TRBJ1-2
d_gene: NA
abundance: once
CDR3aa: CASSSSRTYHGYTF
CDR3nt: TGTGCCAGCAGCAGTTCTAGGACTTACCATGGCTACACCTTC

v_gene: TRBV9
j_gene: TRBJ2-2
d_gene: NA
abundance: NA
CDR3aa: CASSVRTTNTGELFF
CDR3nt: TGTGCCAGCAGCGTAAGGACTACGAACACCGGGGAGCTGTTTTTT

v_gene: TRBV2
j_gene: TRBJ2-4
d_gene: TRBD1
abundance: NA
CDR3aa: CASSTGTAENIQYF
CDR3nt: TGTGCCAGCAGTACCGGGACAGCGGAAAACATTCAGTACTTC

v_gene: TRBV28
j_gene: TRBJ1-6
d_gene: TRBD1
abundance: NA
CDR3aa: CASSLDRGRNSPLHF
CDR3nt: TGTGCCAGCAGCCTCGACAGGGGGCGGAATTCACCCCTCCACTTT

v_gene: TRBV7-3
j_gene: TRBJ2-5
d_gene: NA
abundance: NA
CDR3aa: CASPPGPGTQYF
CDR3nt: TGTGCCTCCCCTCCCGGCCCGGGGACCCAGTACTTC

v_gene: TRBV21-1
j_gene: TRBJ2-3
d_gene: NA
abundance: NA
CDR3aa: CASSRRDRGRCTDTQYF
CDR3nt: TGTGCCAGCAGCAGACGGGACAGGGGGCGGTGCACAGATACGCAGTATTTT

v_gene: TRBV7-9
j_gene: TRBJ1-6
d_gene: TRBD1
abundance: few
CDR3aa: CASSSSGTGDSPLHF
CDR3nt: TGTGCCAGCAGCTCCTCCGGGACAGGGGATTCACCCCTCCACTTT

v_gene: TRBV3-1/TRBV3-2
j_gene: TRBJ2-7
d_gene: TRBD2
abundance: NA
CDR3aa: CASSYRDYQYF
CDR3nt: TGTGCCAGCAGCTACCGGGACTACCAGTACTTC

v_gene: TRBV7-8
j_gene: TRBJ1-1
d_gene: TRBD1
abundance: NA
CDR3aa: CASSSTRTGRSGTEAFF
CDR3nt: TGTGCCAGCAGCTCAACCAGGACAGGGCGATCGGGGACTGAAGCTTTCTTT

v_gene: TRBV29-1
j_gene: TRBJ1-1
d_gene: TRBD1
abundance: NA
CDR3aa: CSVVGDRGVSEAFF
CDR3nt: TGCAGCGTTGTGGGGGACAGGGGTGTCTCTGAAGCTTTCTTT

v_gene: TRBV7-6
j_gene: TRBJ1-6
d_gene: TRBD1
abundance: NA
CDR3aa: CASSSTGVDSPLHF
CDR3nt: TGTGCCAGCAGCTCTACAGGGGTAGATTCACCCCTCCACTTT

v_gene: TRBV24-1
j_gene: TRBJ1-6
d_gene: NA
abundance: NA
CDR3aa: CATREHDYNSPLHF
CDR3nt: TGTGCCACCAGGGAGCATGATTATAATTCACCCCTCCACTTT

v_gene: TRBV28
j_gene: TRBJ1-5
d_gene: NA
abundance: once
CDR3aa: CASSFGVGQPQHF
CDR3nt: TGTGCCAGCAGTTTCGGGGTCGGTCAGCCCCAGCATTTT

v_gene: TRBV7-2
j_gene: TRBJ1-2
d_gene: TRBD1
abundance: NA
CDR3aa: CASSPGTGFNYGYTF
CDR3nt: TGTGCCAGCAGCCCGGGGACAGGGTTTAACTATGGCTACACCTTC

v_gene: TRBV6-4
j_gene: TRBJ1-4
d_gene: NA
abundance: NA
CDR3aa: CASSDEEGGKLFF
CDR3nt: TGTGCCAGCAGTGACGAGGAGGGGGGGAAACTGTTTTTT

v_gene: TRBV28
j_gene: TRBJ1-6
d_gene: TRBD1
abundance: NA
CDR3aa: CASKGQGPYNSPLHF
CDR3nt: TGTGCCAGCAAGGGACAGGGGCCCTATAATTCACCCCTCCACTTT

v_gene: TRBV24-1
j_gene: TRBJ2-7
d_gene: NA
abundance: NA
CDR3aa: CATSVGGGDEQYF
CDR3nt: TGTGCCACCAGTGTCGGAGGGGGCGACGAGCAGTACTTC

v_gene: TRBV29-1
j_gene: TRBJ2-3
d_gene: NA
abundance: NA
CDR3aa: CSVSSGSVDTQYF
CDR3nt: TGCAGCGTAAGCTCGGGATCGGTAGATACGCAGTATTTT

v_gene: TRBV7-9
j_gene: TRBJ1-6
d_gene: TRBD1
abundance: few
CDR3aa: CASSQEQGEHSPLHF
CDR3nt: TGTGCCAGCAGCCAAGAACAGGGGGAGCATTCACCCCTCCACTTT

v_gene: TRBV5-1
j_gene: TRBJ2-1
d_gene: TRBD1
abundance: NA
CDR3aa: CASSLGARTGFNEQFF
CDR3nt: TGCGCCAGCAGCTTGGGGGCTAGGACAGGTTTCAATGAGCAGTTCTTC

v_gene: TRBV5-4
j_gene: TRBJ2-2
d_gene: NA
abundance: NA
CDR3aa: CASSLRGPTGELFF
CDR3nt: TGTGCCAGCAGCTTGAGGGGCCCCACCGGGGAGCTGTTTTTT

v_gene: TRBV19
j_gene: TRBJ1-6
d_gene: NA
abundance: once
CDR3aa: CASSIDQGRGSPLHF
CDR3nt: TGTGCCAGTAGTATCGATCAGGGCCGGGGGTCACCCCTCCACTTT

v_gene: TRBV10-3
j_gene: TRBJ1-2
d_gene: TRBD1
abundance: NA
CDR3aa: CAISTGGKGYTF
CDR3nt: TGTGCCATCAGCACAGGGGGAAAGGGCTACACCTTC

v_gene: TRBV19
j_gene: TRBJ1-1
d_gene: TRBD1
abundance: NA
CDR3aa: CASSITGGYTEAFF
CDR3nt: TGTGCCAGTAGTATCACAGGGGGCTACACTGAAGCTTTCTTT

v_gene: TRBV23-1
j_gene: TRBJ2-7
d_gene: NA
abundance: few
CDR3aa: CASSPFRGSGEQYF
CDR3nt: TGCGCCAGCAGTCCGTTCAGAGGATCGGGCGAGCAGTACTTC

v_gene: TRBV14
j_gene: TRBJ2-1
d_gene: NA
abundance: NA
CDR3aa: CASSQDTRGWGDEQFF
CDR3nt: TGTGCCAGCAGCCAAGATACACGCGGGTGGGGGGATGAGCAGTTCTTC

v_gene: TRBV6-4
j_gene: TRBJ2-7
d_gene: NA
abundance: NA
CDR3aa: CASLRDTRTHEQYF
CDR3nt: TGTGCCAGCCTACGGGACACTAGGACCCACGAGCAGTACTTC

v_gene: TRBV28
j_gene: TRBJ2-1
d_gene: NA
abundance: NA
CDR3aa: CASSLRQNNEQFF
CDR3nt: TGTGCCAGCAGTTTAAGACAGAACAATGAGCAGTTCTTC

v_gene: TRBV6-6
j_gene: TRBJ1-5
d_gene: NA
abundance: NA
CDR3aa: CASSYRTVNQPQHF
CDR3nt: TGTGCCAGCAGTTACCGGACAGTTAATCAGCCCCAGCATTTT

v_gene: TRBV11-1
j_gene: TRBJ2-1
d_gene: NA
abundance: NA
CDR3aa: CASSLGLTGNNEQFF
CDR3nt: TGTGCCAGCAGCTTAGGTTTAACAGGCAACAATGAGCAGTTCTTC

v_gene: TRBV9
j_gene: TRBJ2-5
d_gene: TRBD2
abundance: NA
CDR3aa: CASSLGLAGGETQYF
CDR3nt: TGTGCCAGCAGCTTAGGACTAGCGGGGGGGGAGACCCAGTACTTC

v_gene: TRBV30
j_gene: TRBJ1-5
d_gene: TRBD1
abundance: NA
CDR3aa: CAWSPPDRGGNQPQHF
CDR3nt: TGTGCCTGGAGTCCACCGGACAGGGGGGGCAATCAGCCCCAGCATTTT

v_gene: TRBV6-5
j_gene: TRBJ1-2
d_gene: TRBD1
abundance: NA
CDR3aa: CASSYRGGNYGYTF
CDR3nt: TGTGCCAGCAGTTACCGAGGGGGCAACTATGGCTACACCTTC

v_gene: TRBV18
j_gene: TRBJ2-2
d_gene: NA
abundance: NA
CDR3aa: CASATSPGVIGELFF
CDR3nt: TGTGCCAGCGCAACGAGTCCAGGGGTAATCGGGGAGCTGTTTTTT

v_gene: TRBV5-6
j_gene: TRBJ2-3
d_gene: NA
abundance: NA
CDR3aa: CASSRGTSSSTDTQYF
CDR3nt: TGTGCCAGCAGCCGCGGGACTTCTTCTAGCACAGATACGCAGTATTTT

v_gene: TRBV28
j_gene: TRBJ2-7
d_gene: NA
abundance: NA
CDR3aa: CASSPPGMQYF
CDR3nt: TGTGCCAGCAGTCCCCCCGGGATGCAGTACTTC

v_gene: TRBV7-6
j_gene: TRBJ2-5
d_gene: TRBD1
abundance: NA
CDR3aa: CASSLQGVQTQYF
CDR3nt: TGTGCCAGCAGCCTACAGGGGGTACAGACCCAGTACTTC

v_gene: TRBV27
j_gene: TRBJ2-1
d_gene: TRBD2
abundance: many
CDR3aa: CASATRMGREGNEQFF
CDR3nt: TGTGCCAGCGCTACCAGGATGGGGAGGGAAGGCAATGAGCAGTTCTTC

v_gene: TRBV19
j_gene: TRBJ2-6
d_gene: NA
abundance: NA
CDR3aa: CASSSDRSGANVLTF
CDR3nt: TGTGCCAGTAGTTCCGACAGGTCTGGGGCCAACGTCCTGACTTTC

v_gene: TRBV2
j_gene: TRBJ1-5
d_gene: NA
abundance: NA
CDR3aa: CASRMGDSNQPQHF
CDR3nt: TGTGCCAGCAGGATGGGAGACAGCAATCAGCCCCAGCATTTT

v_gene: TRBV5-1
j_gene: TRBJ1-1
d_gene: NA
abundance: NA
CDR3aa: CASSLVVQGRITEAFF
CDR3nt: TGCGCCAGCAGCTTGGTAGTTCAGGGTAGGATCACTGAAGCTTTCTTT

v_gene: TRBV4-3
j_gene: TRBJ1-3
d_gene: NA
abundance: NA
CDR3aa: CASSQEGAHSGNTIYF
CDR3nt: TGCGCCAGCAGCCAAGAGGGGGCGCACTCTGGAAACACCATATATTTT

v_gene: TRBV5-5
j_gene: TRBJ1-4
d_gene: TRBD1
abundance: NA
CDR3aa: CASRRTGNGANEKLFF
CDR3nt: TGTGCCAGCAGAAGGACAGGGAATGGAGCTAATGAAAAACTGTTTTTT

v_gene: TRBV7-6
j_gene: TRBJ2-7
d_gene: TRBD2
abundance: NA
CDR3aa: CASSFVGTSSGEQYF
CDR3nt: TGTGCCAGCAGCTTTGTCGGGACTAGTAGTGGCGAGCAGTACTTC

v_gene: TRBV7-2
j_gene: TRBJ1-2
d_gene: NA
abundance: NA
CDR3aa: CASSLGRWQGYGYTF
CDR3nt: TGTGCCAGCAGCTTAGGCCGGTGGCAGGGCTATGGCTACACCTTC

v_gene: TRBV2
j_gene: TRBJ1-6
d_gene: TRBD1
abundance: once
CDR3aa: CARGQGLGSPLHF
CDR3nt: TGTGCCAGGGGACAGGGGCTGGGATCACCCCTCCACTTT

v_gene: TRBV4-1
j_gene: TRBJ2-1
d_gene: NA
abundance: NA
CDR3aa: CASSQVRVAEQFF
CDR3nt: TGCGCCAGCAGCCAAGTTCGGGTAGCAGAGCAGTTCTTC

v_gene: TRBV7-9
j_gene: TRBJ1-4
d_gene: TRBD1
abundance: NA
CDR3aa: CASSSLQGAGATNEKLFF
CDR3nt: TGTGCCAGCAGCTCCTTACAGGGGGCGGGAGCAACTAATGAAAAACTGTTTTTT

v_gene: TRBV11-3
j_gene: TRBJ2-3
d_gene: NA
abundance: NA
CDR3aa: CASSFGGTDTDTQYF
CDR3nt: TGTGCCAGCAGCTTTGGGGGGACAGACACAGATACGCAGTATTTT

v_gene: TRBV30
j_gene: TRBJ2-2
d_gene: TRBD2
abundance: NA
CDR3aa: CAWASGTNTGELFF
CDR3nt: TGTGCCTGGGCTAGCGGAACTAACACCGGGGAGCTGTTTTTT

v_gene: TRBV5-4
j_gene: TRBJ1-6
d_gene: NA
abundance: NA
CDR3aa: CASSRAPRSYNSPLHF
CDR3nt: TGTGCCAGCAGCCGTGCCCCCAGAAGTTATAATTCACCCCTCCACTTT

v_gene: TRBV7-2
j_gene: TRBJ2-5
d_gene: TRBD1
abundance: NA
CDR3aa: CASSSGTGARQETQYF
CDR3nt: TGTGCCAGCAGCTCGGGGACAGGGGCGCGCCAAGAGACCCAGTACTTC

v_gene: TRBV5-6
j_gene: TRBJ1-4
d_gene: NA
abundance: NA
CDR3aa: CASSSDGLTNEKLFF
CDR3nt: TGTGCCAGCAGCTCGGACGGACTTACTAATGAAAAACTGTTTTTT

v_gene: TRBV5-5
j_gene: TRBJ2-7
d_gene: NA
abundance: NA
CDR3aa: CASSLAGQGLEGSYEQYF
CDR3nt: TGTGCCAGCAGCTTGGCCGGGCAGGGCCTGGAGGGTAGCTACGAGCAGTACTTC

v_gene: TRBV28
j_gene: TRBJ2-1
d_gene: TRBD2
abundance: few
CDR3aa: CASSLLTSGNEQFF
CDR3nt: TGTGCCAGCAGTTTATTGACTAGCGGAAATGAGCAGTTCTTC